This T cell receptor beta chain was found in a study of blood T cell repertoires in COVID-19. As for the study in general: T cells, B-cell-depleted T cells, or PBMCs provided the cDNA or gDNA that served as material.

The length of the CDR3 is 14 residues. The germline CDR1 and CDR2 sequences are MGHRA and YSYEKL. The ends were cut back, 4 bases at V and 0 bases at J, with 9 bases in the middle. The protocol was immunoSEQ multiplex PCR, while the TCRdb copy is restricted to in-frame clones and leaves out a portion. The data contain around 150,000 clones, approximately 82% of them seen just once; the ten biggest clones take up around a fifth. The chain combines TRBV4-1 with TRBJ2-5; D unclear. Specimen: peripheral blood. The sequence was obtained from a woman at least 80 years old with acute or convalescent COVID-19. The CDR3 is CASSPRVYQETQYF. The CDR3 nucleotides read TGCGCCAGCAGCCCCCGGGTCTACCAAGAGACCCAGTACTTC.